The TCR beta chain described here comes from a study of T cells in tuberculosis. Overall study context: This South African cohort compared adolescents with or without latent tuberculosis against adults with active tuberculosis.

Turning to this clone: Its antigen remains unidentified.

At study entry, adolescents had tuberculin skin tests and IGRA screening. Germline CDR1 and CDR2: SGHTS and YDEGEE. There are 14 residues in the CDR3. V was clipped by 2 bases and J by 1 base, with 10 bases between them. Whole-study findings and limits: The TCR-beta difference was not significant; alpha differences partly reflected length. Active tuberculosis TCR-alpha repertoires lay closer to GMM-specific TCRs than IGRA-negative controls, suggesting clonal expansion.

Here immunoSEQ multiplex PCR was the method, and the copy in TCRdb shows in-frame clones only, minus some. The data contain tens of thousands of clones, about 95% of them singletons. The source material was PBMCs. The receptor was isolated from a donor between 10 and 35 years old with latent tuberculosis or without tuberculosis infection. This rearrangement joins TRBV5-8 to TRBJ2-7; D call uncertain. In DNA form, the CDR3 reads TGTGCCAGCAGCTTTAGAGCTGGTTCCTACGAGCAGTACTTC. Encoded protein: CASSFRAGSYEQYF.